This T cell receptor beta chain is drawn from a study of cytomegalovirus exposure and HLA in healthy donors. The PCR made use of 60 Vbeta and 13 Jbeta primers. Method: immunoSEQ multiplex PCR; TCRdb's copy keeps in-frame clones and lacks some. The sample has roughly 130,000 clones, roughly 83% seen once. The clonotype originates from a girl between 2 and 10 years old in good health and CMV-seronegative. Sequencing was done on a sample of PBMCs.

CDR3 nucleotides: TGTGCCAGCAGCCGGGACAGCCACGAGCAGTACTTC. It encodes CASSRDSHEQYF. The J gene is TRBJ2-7, the V gene TRBV2, with 7 bases identical to TRBD1. V trimming: 6 bases; J trimming: 5 bases; junction bases outside the gene matches: 4. The germline CDR1 and CDR2 sequences are SNHLY and FYNNEI. The CDR3 covers 12 residues.